A selection of T cell receptor beta chains follows, all from one sample in a study of T cell responses to AZD1222 COVID-19 vaccine. The data were produced by immunoSEQ multiplex PCR, yet TCRdb's version contains in-frame clones alone and is incomplete. The sample lists about 110,000 clones, around 96% occurring once. Here the sequenced sample was peripheral blood, taken on day 0 of AZD1222 vaccination. The receptors shown here come from an adult in good health. CDR3s include the opening cysteine and the closing phenylalanine or tryptophan.

TRBJ2-4 | TRBV5-6 | CASSLAGLAKNIQYF
TRBJ1-1 | TRBV15 | CATRGSVGPEAFF
TRBJ1-1 | TRBV4-3 | CASSQDFSGTEAFF
TRBJ1-5 | TRBV2 | CASSDMGAQPQHF
TRBJ1-6 | TRBV7-3 | CASSSQTGPNSPLHF
TRBJ1-1 | TRBV27 | CASSPRTANTEAFF
TRBJ2-7 | TRBV5-4 | CASSLQVGLAYEQYF
TRBJ1-1 | TRBV14 | CASSQGTGMNTEAFF
TRBJ1-2 | TRBV5-1 | CASSLWGQGLHGYTF
TRBJ1-5 | TRBV6-6 | CASTAQEINQPQHF
TRBJ2-5 | TRBV28 | CASSFPGTGQETQYF
TRBJ2-2 | TRBV3-1/TRBV3-2 | CASSQVRNTGELFF
TRBJ2-5 | TRBV24-1 | CATSDGQQETQYF
TRBJ2-3 | TRBV28 | CASSQIRHTQYF
TRBJ1-2 | TRBV19 | CASNSRLYGYTF
TRBJ1-5 | TRBV28 | CASSRRVGVGRTIQPQHF
TRBJ2-5 | TRBV5-1 | CASRVDETQYF
TRBJ1-3 | TRBV19 | CASSEDGGNTIYF
TRBJ1-5 | TRBV2 | CASSDSNQPQHF
TRBJ2-7 | TRBV5-1 | CASSSQDQTSGRKAYEQYF
TRBJ2-4 | TRBV4-1 | CASSQEGAKIKNIQYF
TRBJ1-2 | TRBV5-6 | CASSRGQGAYGYTF
TRBJ1-2 | TRBV2 | CASRPRTGPNWGYTF
TRBJ2-2 | TRBV5-1 | CASSVQTGALTGELFF
TRBJ2-1 | TRBV18 | CASSPLKLESSYNEQFF
TRBJ1-2 | TRBV6-5 | CASRPTGVNYGYTF
TRBJ2-3 | TRBV2 | CASSPPGDTQYF
TRBJ2-7 | TRBV7-9 | CASSLFALAGGEQYF
TRBJ2-1 | TRBV10-1 | CASSEGTSGINEQFF
TRBJ2-1 | TRBV7-3 | CASSSSGTSGSRKFF
TRBJ2-1 | TRBV9 | CASSVGLVFSDEQFF
TRBJ2-1 | TRBV5-4 | CASSEGRYLAYNEQFF
TRBJ2-7 | TRBV30 | CAWSVASGSEQYF
TRBJ2-7 | TRBV2 | CASGSDSFDSYEQYF
TRBJ2-7 | TRBV25-1 | CASSGWNSEQYF
TRBJ1-2 | TRBV28 | CASSPADHF
TRBJ2-2 | TRBV5-1 | CASSLYGGLGTGELFF
TRBJ2-3 | TRBV11-1 | CASSRDGASTDTQYF
TRBJ1-4 | TRBV12-3/TRBV12-4 | CASSFSGEKLFF
TRBJ1-1 | TRBV5-6 | CASSSGQGPTEAFF
TRBJ2-7 | TRBV19 | CAGSVVSSYEQYF
TRBJ1-4 | TRBV27 | CASRILPGAGRWGQGTNEKLFF
TRBJ1-1 | TRBV27 | CATFKGEAFF
TRBJ2-2 | TRBV6-5 | CASSYEKGLTGELFF
TRBJ2-1 | TRBV11-3 | CASSLAGEKYNEQFF
TRBJ1-1 | TRBV30 | CAWSDHRGNTEAFF
TRBJ1-5 | TRBV19 | CASSIVTGGNQPQHF
TRBJ2-7 | TRBV9 | CASSQGDSPSYEQYF
TRBJ2-1 | TRBV9 | CASSPWTGYDEQFF